Presented here are 24 T cell receptor beta chains from one specimen sequenced in a study of T cells in Graves' hyperthyroidism and ophthalmopathy. Regions amplified from RNA transcripts were the TCR beta CDR3 regions. The TCR CDR3 was amplified in a first-round RT-PCR using the HTBI primer set. TCRdb called the multiplex PCR reads again in MiXCR, with one record for every CDR3 protein. Of about 160,000 distinct CDR3 sequences detected, 9.4% appear once; the ten largest clones hold around 21%. The material sequenced was blood. The receptor source for this set is a woman in her late teens or twenties with Graves' hyperthyroidism that later progressed to Graves' ophthalmopathy.

This clonotype was counted at least ten times. The chain uses TRBV9 and TRBJ1-4; D is unresolved. Looked up from germline, CDR1 is SGDLS and CDR2 is YYNGEE. The CDR3 is 14 amino acids. The germline V and J ends were trimmed by 0 bases and 8 bases, with 11 bases remaining between them. The DNA for the CDR3 is TGTGCCAGCAGCGTAGACCTCTCCTTGGAAAAACTGTTTTTT. Amino acid sequence: CASSVDLSLEKLFF. The full variable domain, completed using reference TRBV9 and TRBJ1-4, is DSGVTQTPKHLITATGQRVTLRCSPRSGDLSVYWYQQSLDQGLQFLIQYYNGEERAKGNILERFSAQQFPDLHSELNLSSLELGDSALYFCASSVDLSLEKLFFGSGTQLSVL.

This clonotype was recorded many times. The J gene is TRBJ2-4, the V gene TRBV6-2 or TRBV6-3, with a tentative D call TRBD2 (7 bases). This CDR3 region has 14 residues. CDR1 is MNHEY, CDR2 SVGEGT, per germline. V lost 6 bases, J lost 6 bases, and 15 bases lay in between. CDR3 protein: CASSSGGRRNIQYF. The CDR3 nucleotides are TGTGCCAGCAGCTCGGGGGGCCGTAGAAACATTCAGTACTTC.

This clonotype was seen many times. The chain uses TRBV7-2 and TRBJ2-1; 10 nucleotides agree with TRBD2. V lost 2 bases to trimming and J lost 4 bases; unmatched junction nucleotides: 8. Germline CDR1 SGHTA, CDR2 FQGNSA. The CDR3 has 17 amino acids. The DNA of the CDR3 is TGTGCCAGCAGCTTAACGACTAGCGGGCAACTTTACAATGAGCAGTTCTTC. Encoded protein: CASSLTTSGQLYNEQFF.

This clonotype was found a few times. The rearrangement links TRBV24-1 to TRBJ2-1; 12 bases agree with TRBD1. The CDR3 contains 15 residues. The V and J ends lost 6 bases and 5 bases, in that order; junction bases with no gene match: 4. Germline lookup yields CDR1 KGHDR and CDR2 SFDVKD. The CDR3 region has the DNA TGTGCCACCAGTCCCGGGACAGGGGGCCACAATGAGCAGTTCTTC. Translation gives CATSPGTGGHNEQFF.

This clonotype was found many times. V is TRBV5-6 and J is TRBJ2-3; TRBD1 matches 8 bases. This CDR3 is built from 14 residues. Germline V gene data show CDR1 as SGHDT and CDR2 as YYEEEE. J gave up 4 bases and V 4 bases, and 5 bases lay outside the gene matches. CDR3 sequence (DNA): TGTGCCAGCAGCCCCAGGGGGCGCGCAGATACGCAGTATTTT. Encoded protein: CASSPRGRADTQYF.

In its sample, this clonotype was seen many times. This chain uses TRBV20-1 with TRBJ2-1, with 10 bases identical to TRBD1. Trimming removed 7 bases from V and 4 bases from J; junction bases left unmatched: 4. CDR1 and CDR2 from the germline V gene are DFQATT and SNEGSKA (reference sequence). The CDR3 covers 13 residues. The CDR3 bases are TGCAGTGTGACAGGGGGCTCTTACAATGAGCAGTTCTTC. This sequence encodes CSVTGGSYNEQFF.

This chain connects TRBV9 to TRBJ2-1, with D possibly TRBD2 on 6 matching bases. Trimming stripped 0 bases from V and 5 bases from J, with 15 bases between. The CDR3 runs to 16 residues. Germline CDR1 reads SGDLS; CDR2 reads YYNGEE. The CDR3 DNA reads as TGTGCCAGCAGCGTAGCTGGTGGGGGGACGGACAATGAGCAGTTCTTC. Residues: CASSVAGGGTDNEQFF.

The table lists this clonotype with many counts. The gene calls are TRBV4-1 and TRBJ2-7; tentatively, D is TRBD1 or TRBD2 (6 bases each). Per germline, CDR1 MGHRA and CDR2 YSYEKL. The CDR3 spans 15 residues. Trimming cost V 3 bases and J 6 bases, with 18 bases left between them. The CDR3 nucleotides are TGCGCCAGCAGCCACAGGAGGGGGTTTAAGGGCGAGCAGTACTTC. This gives the protein CASSHRRGFKGEQYF.

This clonotype was recorded a few times. Possible read error: a much larger clone is one base away. The chain recombines TRBV6-1 with TRBJ2-7; possibly TRBD1 or TRBD2 for D (5 bases each). The CDR3 is made up of 14 amino acids. CDR1 and CDR2 (germline): MNHNS, SASEGT. V was shortened by 6 bases and J by 4 bases, with 16 bases between the two germline ends. CDR3 sequence: CASRPGAGAYEQYF. In DNA, the CDR3 is TGTGCCAGCAGGCCCGGGGCAGGAGCGTACGAGCAGTACTTC.

This clonotype was recorded many times. V is TRBV27 and J is TRBJ2-1, with D possibly matching TRBD2 (6 bases). Deletions cut 0 bases from V and 1 base from J, with 10 bases between. From germline, CDR1 is MNHEY and CDR2 SMNVEV (reference sequence). This CDR3 comprises 16 residues. The CDR3 sequence is CASSLSGGTSYNEQFF. CDR3 nucleotide sequence: TGTGCCAGCAGTTTATCCGGGGGAACGTCCTACAATGAGCAGTTCTTC.

This clonotype was found many times. This sequence joins TRBV28 and TRBJ2-3, with TRBD2 matching 7 bases. The CDR3 consists of 14 residues. The germline V gene has CDR1 MDHEN and CDR2 SYDVKM. V lost 6 bases to trimming and J lost 1 base; unmatched junction nucleotides: 4. For the CDR3, the DNA is TGTGCCAGCAGCCAACGGGGGGGCACAGATACGCAGTATTTT. This encodes CASSQRGGTDTQYF.

This clonotype came up many times. The chain couples TRBV19 to TRBJ1-1; tentative D call: TRBD1 (5 bases). V lost 2 bases to trimming and J lost 1 base, with 5 bases between them. The CDR3 spans 13 residues. CDR1 is LNHDA, CDR2 SQIVND, per germline (reference sequence). The CDR3 loop reads CASSIQGNTEAFF. CDR3 coding DNA: TGTGCCAGTAGTATACAGGGGAACACTGAAGCTTTCTTT.

A note on this clonotype: This may be a read error, as it is one base from a much larger clone. The chain carries TRBV5-1 and TRBJ2-5; 15 bases match TRBD2. The CDR3 has 17 amino acids. Trimming took 4 bases from V and 4 from J; bases not matched to a gene: 8. The germline V gene encodes CDR1 SGHRS and CDR2 YFSETQ. The CDR3 DNA follows: TGCGCCAGCAGCCGCGGACTAGCGGGAGGGGGAGGAGAGACCCAGTACTTC. It translates to CASSRGLAGGGGETQYF.

This clonotype showed up many times. This chain connects TRBV28 to TRBJ1-6, with TRBD1 matching 8 bases. Germline assignment: CDR1 MDHEN and CDR2 SYDVKM. V lost 6 bases and J lost 9; bases outside the gene matches: 16. The CDR3 has 17 amino acids. The CDR3 region is CASRTDRVFSKGSPLHF. The CDR3 nucleotides read TGTGCCAGCAGGACGGACAGGGTGTTTAGTAAGGGTTCACCCCTCCACTTT.

The chain uses TRBV28 and TRBJ1-6; maybe TRBD1 (5 bases). The CDR3 contains 16 residues. Trimming removed 3 bases at V and 6 bases at J, with 15 bases between. Germline CDR1 is MDHEN and CDR2 is SYDVKM. CDR3: CASSFSRDGANSPLHF. As DNA, the CDR3 is TGTGCCAGCAGTTTTTCGCGGGACGGCGCTAATTCACCCCTCCACTTT. The complete variable domain, with remaining parts taken from reference TRBV28 and TRBJ1-6, reads DVKVTQSSRYLVKRTGEKVFLECVQDMDHENMFWYRQDPGLGLRLIYFSYDVKMKEKGDIPEGYSVSREKKERFSLILESASTNQTSMYLCASSFSRDGANSPLHFGNGTRLTVT.

This clonotype has a count of ten or more. The rearrangement links TRBV3-1 to TRBJ2-2; D gene unclear. Deletions cut 2 bases from V and 6 bases from J, with 10 bases between. CDR1 and CDR2 from the germline V gene are LGHDT and YNNKEL (reference sequence). The CDR3 is 14 residues long. The CDR3: CASSQSRMAGELFF. CDR3 DNA sequence: TGTGCCAGCAGCCAATCTCGGATGGCCGGGGAGCTGTTTTTT.

The rearrangement uses TRBV12-5 and TRBJ1-1; possible D gene TRBD1, 5 bases. Germline V gives CDR1 LGHNT, CDR2 FRNRAP. V was shortened by 0 bases and J by 0 bases, with 17 bases between the two germline ends. This CDR3 has 18 residues. The CDR3 is CASGLVLGQGWVNTEAFF. The CDR3 bases are TGTGCTAGTGGTTTGGTACTTGGGCAGGGATGGGTGAACACTGAAGCTTTCTTT.

In its sample, this clonotype was seen many times. V is TRBV7-8 and J is TRBJ1-6; D uncertain. CDR1 is SGHVS, CDR2 FQNEAQ, per germline. V was pared by 0 bases and J by 6 bases, with 3 bases between. This CDR3 is built from 13 residues. DNA for the CDR3: TGTGCCAGCAGCTTAGCGGGTAATTCACCCCTCCACTTT. Its translation: CASSLAGNSPLHF. Full variable domain (missing parts from reference TRBV7-8 and TRBJ1-6): GAGVSQSPRYKVAKRGQDVALRCDPISGHVSLFWYQQALGQGPEFLTYFQNEAQLDKSGLPSDRFFAERPEGSVSTLKIQRTQQEDSAVYLCASSLAGNSPLHFGNGTRLTVT.

This clonotype has a count of ten or more. The chain links TRBV10-2 to TRBJ1-1; D may be TRBD1 (5 bases). Between the trimmed V and J ends, which lost 4 bases and 0 bases, there was a span of 15 bases. Germline CDR1 and CDR2: WSHSY and SAAADI. The CDR3 consists of 16 residues. CDR3 nucleotides: TGCGCCAGCAGTGCCAAGGTTGGGGGGATGAACACTGAAGCTTTCTTT. Translated, it gives CASSAKVGGMNTEAFF.

This clonotype was seen at least ten times. The rearrangement joins TRBV7-8 to TRBJ1-2; no firm D call. Per germline, CDR1 SGHVS and CDR2 FQNEAQ. Trimming cost V 5 bases and J 4 bases, with 29 bases left between them. This CDR3 is built from 19 residues. CDR3: CASSTQSLRTGITGYGYTF. The CDR3 region has the DNA TGTGCCAGCAGCACCCAAAGTTTAAGGACCGGGATAACGGGCTATGGCTACACCTTC.

The CDR3 is CASSRTRDSSGNTIYF. The CDR3 DNA follows: TGTGCCAGCAGCCGAACAAGGGACAGCTCTGGAAACACCATATATTTT. This sequence joins TRBV6-2 or TRBV6-3 and TRBJ1-3; TRBD1 matches at 7 bases. CDR3 size: 16 residues. V lost 6 bases and J lost 0; bases outside the gene matches: 8. Germline V gene data show CDR1 as MNHEY and CDR2 as SVGEGT.

This clonotype was recorded at least ten times. The rearrangement links TRBV6-2 or TRBV6-3 to TRBJ1-1; D is undetermined. The ends were cut back, 0 bases at V and 5 bases at J, with 7 bases in the middle. Germline loops: CDR1 MNHEY, CDR2 SVGEGT. This CDR3 region has 13 residues. The CDR3 region has the DNA TGTGCCAGCAGTTACTCGGCGATAACTGAAGCTTTCTTT. Its translation is CASSYSAITEAFF.

This clonotype was found many times. The V call is TRBV10-3, the J call TRBJ1-1; no reliable D call. The length of the CDR3 is 12 residues. V was trimmed by 4 bases and J by 1 base, leaving 4 bases between them. Germline lookup yields CDR1 ENHRY and CDR2 SYGVKD. The CDR3 nucleotides read TGTGCCATCAGTGCGGCGAACACTGAAGCTTTCTTT. Its translation: CAISAANTEAFF.

The sample holds many counts of this clonotype. This CDR3 reads CASSPRGAYSYEQYF. For the CDR3, the DNA is TGTGCCAGCAGCCCCAGGGGGGCTTACTCCTACGAGCAGTACTTC. The rearrangement links TRBV7-9 to TRBJ2-7, with D possibly being TRBD1 (7 bases). The CDR3 covers 15 residues. The V gene lost 5 bases and the J gene lost 0 bases, with 14 bases spanning the gap. Per germline, CDR1 SEHNR and CDR2 FQNEAQ (reference sequence).